The sequence of this T cell receptor (beta chain) was determined in a study of blood T cell repertoires in COVID-19. Study-level background: The origin of the acute and convalescent COVID-19 samples was the United States, Italy and Spain.

Seattle participants joined during active infection and were tracked over time. Original handling: Amplification of reference gene primers was used by the study to estimate nucleated cell counts. Using immunoSEQ multiplex PCR, the repertoire was profiled, and TCRdb retains in-frame clones only, with some absent. Clone size and V and J calls were adopted from that table, with D and trimming inferred from the DNA. The sample consists of 50,000 to 55,000 clones, 70% to 85% of them appearing once. Germline CDR1 MNHEY, CDR2 SMNVEV (reference sequence). V lost 1 base and J lost 5; bases outside the gene matches: 5. The CDR3 runs to 15 residues.

The receptor comes from a man older than 75 with COVID-19, enrolled during active disease. The rearrangement uses TRBV27 and TRBJ2-3; 8 bases line up with TRBD1. Source material: peripheral blood. CDR3 amino acids: CASSLWQGAQDTQYF. CDR3 DNA: TGTGCCAGCAGTTTATGGCAGGGGGCTCAAGATACGCAGTATTTT.